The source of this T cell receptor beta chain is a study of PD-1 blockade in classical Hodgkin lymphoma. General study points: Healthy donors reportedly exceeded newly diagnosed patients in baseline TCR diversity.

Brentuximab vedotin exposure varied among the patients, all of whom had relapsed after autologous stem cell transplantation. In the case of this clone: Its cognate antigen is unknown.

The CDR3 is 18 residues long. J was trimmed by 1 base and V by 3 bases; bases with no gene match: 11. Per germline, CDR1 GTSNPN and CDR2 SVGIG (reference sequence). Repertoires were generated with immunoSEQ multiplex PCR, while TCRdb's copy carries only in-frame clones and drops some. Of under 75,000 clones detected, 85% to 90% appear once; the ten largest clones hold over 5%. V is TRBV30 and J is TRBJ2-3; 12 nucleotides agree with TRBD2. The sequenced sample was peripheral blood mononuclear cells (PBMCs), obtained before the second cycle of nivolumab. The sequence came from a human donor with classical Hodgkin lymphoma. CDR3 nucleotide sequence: TGTGCCTGGAGCGCACCTAGCGGGGGGGTTCGCGGCACAGATACGCAGTATTTT. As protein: CAWSAPSGGVRGTDTQYF.